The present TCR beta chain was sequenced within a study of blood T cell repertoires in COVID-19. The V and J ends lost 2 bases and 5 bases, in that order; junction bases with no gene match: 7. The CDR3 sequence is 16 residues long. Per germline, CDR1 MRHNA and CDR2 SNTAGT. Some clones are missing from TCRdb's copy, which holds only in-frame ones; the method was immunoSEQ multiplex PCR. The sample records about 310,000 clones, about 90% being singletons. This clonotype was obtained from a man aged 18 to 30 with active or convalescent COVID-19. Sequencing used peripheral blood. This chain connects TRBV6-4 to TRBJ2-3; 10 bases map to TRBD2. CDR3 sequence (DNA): TGTGCCAGCAGTGACGGGAGCGGGGGGGCCGGAGATACGCAGTATTTT. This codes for CASSDGSGGAGDTQYF.